Listed below are T cell receptor beta chains from one sample, sequenced in a study of shared clonotypes between healthy human individuals. Only in-frame clones appear in the TCRdb table, and some are missing; sequencing was by immunoSEQ multiplex PCR. The table has about 980,000 clones, about three quarters seen once. Sequenced input: memory CD4+ T cells sorted from blood. The receptors come from a man younger than 35 in good health. The CDR3 runs from the conserved cysteine through the conserved F or W. The D gene is left open where the match is weak. Part of the rows lack a size; the others show once, few, many or a class for expanded clones.

d_gene: .; abundance: .; v_gene: TRBV13; j_gene: TRBJ2-3; CDR3nt: TGTGCCAGCAGCTTTAGGCAGACTAGCACAGATACGCAGTATTTT; CDR3aa: CASSFRQTSTDTQYF
d_gene: .; abundance: .; v_gene: TRBV5-6; j_gene: TRBJ1-2; CDR3nt: TGTGCCACTTCGACGGGATCCGCTAACTATGGCTACACCTTC; CDR3aa: CATSTGSANYGYTF
d_gene: .; abundance: .; v_gene: TRBV5-1; j_gene: TRBJ1-1; CDR3nt: TGCGCCAGCAGCGGGGAAATGAACACTGAAGCTTTCTTT; CDR3aa: CASSGEMNTEAFF
d_gene: .; abundance: once; v_gene: TRBV10-3; j_gene: TRBJ2-7; CDR3nt: TGTGCCATCAGCAGCTCCTACGAGCAGTACTTC; CDR3aa: CAISSSYEQYF
d_gene: .; abundance: .; v_gene: TRBV5-5; j_gene: TRBJ2-7; CDR3nt: TGTGCCAGCAGCTTGGTGGGTACTATCACCTACGAGCAGTACTTC; CDR3aa: CASSLVGTITYEQYF
d_gene: .; abundance: .; v_gene: TRBV29-1; j_gene: TRBJ1-1; CDR3nt: TGCAGCGTGAAAAAAAGCGGGGGTTGGACTGAAGCTTTCTTT; CDR3aa: CSVKKSGGWTEAFF
d_gene: .; abundance: .; v_gene: TRBV6-5; j_gene: TRBJ1-6; CDR3nt: TGTGCCAGCACCCTTGACAGGCCGTTTAATTCACCCCTCCACTTT; CDR3aa: CASTLDRPFNSPLHF
d_gene: .; abundance: .; v_gene: TRBV6-5; j_gene: TRBJ1-6; CDR3nt: TGTGCCAGCAGTTCCCAGGGACGGGAACGGAATTCACCCCTCCACTTT; CDR3aa: CASSSQGRERNSPLHF
d_gene: TRBD2; abundance: once; v_gene: TRBV10-2; j_gene: TRBJ2-1; CDR3nt: TGCGCCAGCAGTGAGATTCCGGGACTAGGCTACAATGAGCAGTTCTTC; CDR3aa: CASSEIPGLGYNEQFF
d_gene: TRBD1; abundance: once; v_gene: TRBV11-2; j_gene: TRBJ2-1; CDR3nt: TGTGCCAGCAGCGTACAGGGGGCTATCTACAATGAGCAGTTCTTC; CDR3aa: CASSVQGAIYNEQFF
d_gene: TRBD1; abundance: .; v_gene: TRBV7-2; j_gene: TRBJ1-2; CDR3nt: TGTGCCAGCAGCTGGGGGGACAGGGAAGGCTTTGGCTACACCTTC; CDR3aa: CASSWGDREGFGYTF
d_gene: .; abundance: .; v_gene: TRBV11-2; j_gene: TRBJ1-3; CDR3nt: TGTGCCAGCAGCTTATGGCGCGCTTCTGGAAACACCATATATTTT; CDR3aa: CASSLWRASGNTIYF
d_gene: .; abundance: many; v_gene: TRBV7-9; j_gene: TRBJ1-2; CDR3nt: TGTGCCAGCGGCACCCCAACAGGGAACTATGGCTACACCTTC; CDR3aa: CASGTPTGNYGYTF
d_gene: .; abundance: .; v_gene: TRBV7-2; j_gene: TRBJ1-1; CDR3nt: TGTGCCAGCAGCTTTGATAACAGGGCAGATATTGAAGCTTTCTTT; CDR3aa: CASSFDNRADIEAFF
d_gene: .; abundance: many; v_gene: TRBV7-8; j_gene: TRBJ2-6; CDR3nt: TGTGCCAGCAGCTTAGCAGGGCCCGGGGCCAACGTCCTGACTTTC; CDR3aa: CASSLAGPGANVLTF
d_gene: TRBD2; abundance: few; v_gene: TRBV19; j_gene: TRBJ2-3; CDR3nt: TGTGCCAGTACCAGGACTAGCGGGTGGACCACAGATACGCAGTATTTT; CDR3aa: CASTRTSGWTTDTQYF
d_gene: TRBD1; abundance: once; v_gene: TRBV7-9; j_gene: TRBJ2-4; CDR3nt: TGTGCCAGCAGCCCCCTTGGACAGGGAGAGACCAAAAACATTCAGTACTTC; CDR3aa: CASSPLGQGETKNIQYF
d_gene: .; abundance: .; v_gene: TRBV15; j_gene: TRBJ2-5; CDR3nt: TGTGCCACCAGCAGAGACGACGAGGGGAACACCCAGTACTTC; CDR3aa: CATSRDDEGNTQYF
d_gene: .; abundance: .; v_gene: TRBV9; j_gene: TRBJ2-1; CDR3nt: TGTGCCAGCAGCGCATCGGGAACGGTTAATGAGCAGTTCTTC; CDR3aa: CASSASGTVNEQFF
d_gene: TRBD2; abundance: once; v_gene: TRBV5-1; j_gene: TRBJ2-2; CDR3nt: TGCGCCAGCAGCTTGTCTAGTAGCGGGGTTAACACCGGGGAGCTGTTTTTT; CDR3aa: CASSLSSSGVNTGELFF
d_gene: .; abundance: .; v_gene: TRBV5-1; j_gene: TRBJ2-3; CDR3nt: TGCGCCAGCAGCTTGGTGGGCGCCACAGATACGCAGTATTTT; CDR3aa: CASSLVGATDTQYF
d_gene: .; abundance: medium-sized; v_gene: TRBV6-6; j_gene: TRBJ2-7; CDR3nt: TGTGCCAGCAGTCCAGGCACAGCTATCACCTACGAGCAGTACTTC; CDR3aa: CASSPGTAITYEQYF
d_gene: .; abundance: .; v_gene: TRBV18; j_gene: TRBJ1-6; CDR3nt: TGTGCCAGCTCACCTCAGGGAGGCGTGATCCACTTT; CDR3aa: CASSPQGGVIHF
d_gene: .; abundance: .; v_gene: TRBV5-1; j_gene: TRBJ1-3; CDR3nt: TGCGCCAGCAGCTTGGAGTTGAGCTCTGGAAACACCATATATTTT; CDR3aa: CASSLELSSGNTIYF
d_gene: TRBD1; abundance: .; v_gene: TRBV9; j_gene: TRBJ2-2; CDR3nt: TGTGCCAGCAGCGTAGGACAGGGCACCGGGGAGCTGTTTTTT; CDR3aa: CASSVGQGTGELFF
d_gene: TRBD1; abundance: .; v_gene: TRBV7-2; j_gene: TRBJ1-5; CDR3nt: TGTGCCAGCAGCGCGACAGGGATTGGGCAGCCCCAGCATTTT; CDR3aa: CASSATGIGQPQHF
d_gene: .; abundance: .; v_gene: TRBV15; j_gene: TRBJ2-5; CDR3nt: TGTGCCACCAGCAGAGATCAACAGCCTATGGAGACCCAGTACTTC; CDR3aa: CATSRDQQPMETQYF
d_gene: .; abundance: .; v_gene: TRBV7-9; j_gene: TRBJ1-1; CDR3nt: TGTGCCAGCAGCGGGCGGGGTACTGCAAGGGCTTTCTTT; CDR3aa: CASSGRGTARAFF
d_gene: .; abundance: .; v_gene: TRBV11-2; j_gene: TRBJ2-1; CDR3nt: TGTGCCAGCAGCCGGACCAAGGGTACCTCCTACAATGAGCAGTTCTTC; CDR3aa: CASSRTKGTSYNEQFF
d_gene: .; abundance: few; v_gene: TRBV28; j_gene: TRBJ1-2; CDR3nt: TGTGCCAGCAAGGGGCACCAGGGGCGCTATGGCTACACCTTC; CDR3aa: CASKGHQGRYGYTF
d_gene: .; abundance: .; v_gene: TRBV7-2; j_gene: TRBJ2-1; CDR3nt: TGTGCCAGCAGCCCCGCCAGGGGGGCAGGGTCGAATGAGCAGTTCTTC; CDR3aa: CASSPARGAGSNEQFF
d_gene: .; abundance: .; v_gene: TRBV5-1; j_gene: TRBJ2-3; CDR3nt: TGCGCCAGCAGCCCGACCGGGACTTTCACAGATACGCAGTATTTT; CDR3aa: CASSPTGTFTDTQYF
d_gene: TRBD2; abundance: few; v_gene: TRBV7-2; j_gene: TRBJ2-7; CDR3nt: TGTGCCAGCAGCTTACTCCCACTAGCGGCTTACGAGCAGTACTTC; CDR3aa: CASSLLPLAAYEQYF
d_gene: .; abundance: many; v_gene: TRBV10-1; j_gene: TRBJ2-1; CDR3nt: TGCGCCAGCAGTGAGGGGAAGACCTACAATGAGCAGTTCTTC; CDR3aa: CASSEGKTYNEQFF
d_gene: .; abundance: .; v_gene: TRBV5-1; j_gene: TRBJ1-1; CDR3nt: TGCGCCAGCAGCGAGGGCCTGACTATGTCTGAAGCTTTCTTT; CDR3aa: CASSEGLTMSEAFF
d_gene: TRBD1; abundance: .; v_gene: TRBV5-1; j_gene: TRBJ2-2; CDR3nt: TGCGCCAGCAGCTTGGAGGGACAGGGGAACACCGGGGAGCTGTTTTTT; CDR3aa: CASSLEGQGNTGELFF
d_gene: TRBD1; abundance: few; v_gene: TRBV28; j_gene: TRBJ1-6; CDR3nt: TGTGCCAGCACCTCAGGGGGCGCGGAGAATTCACCCCTCCACTTT; CDR3aa: CASTSGGAENSPLHF
d_gene: TRBD1; abundance: few; v_gene: TRBV7-3; j_gene: TRBJ2-7; CDR3nt: TGTGCCAGCAGCCTTCGGACAGGGCGCCCCGCCTGTCAAACCTACGAGCAGTACTTC; CDR3aa: CASSLRTGRPACQTYEQYF